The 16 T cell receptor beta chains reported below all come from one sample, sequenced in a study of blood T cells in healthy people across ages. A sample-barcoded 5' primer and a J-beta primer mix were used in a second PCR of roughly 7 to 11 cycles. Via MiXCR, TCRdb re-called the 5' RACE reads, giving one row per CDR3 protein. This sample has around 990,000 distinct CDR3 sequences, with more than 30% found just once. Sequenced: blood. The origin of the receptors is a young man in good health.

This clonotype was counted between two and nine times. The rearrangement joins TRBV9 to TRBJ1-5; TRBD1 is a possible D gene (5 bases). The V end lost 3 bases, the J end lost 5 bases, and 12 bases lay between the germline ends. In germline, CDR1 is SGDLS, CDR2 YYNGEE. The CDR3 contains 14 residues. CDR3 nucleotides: TGTGCCAGCAGCGCTCAGGGAGGGGATCAGCCCCAGCATTTT. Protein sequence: CASSAQGGDQPQHF.

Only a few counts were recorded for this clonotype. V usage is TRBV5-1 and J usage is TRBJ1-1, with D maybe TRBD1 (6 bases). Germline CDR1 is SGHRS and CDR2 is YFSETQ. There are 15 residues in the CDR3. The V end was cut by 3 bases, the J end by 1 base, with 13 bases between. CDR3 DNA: TGCGCCAGCAGCTATTCGATGGGGGCGAACACTGAAGCTTTCTTT. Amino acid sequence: CASSYSMGANTEAFF.

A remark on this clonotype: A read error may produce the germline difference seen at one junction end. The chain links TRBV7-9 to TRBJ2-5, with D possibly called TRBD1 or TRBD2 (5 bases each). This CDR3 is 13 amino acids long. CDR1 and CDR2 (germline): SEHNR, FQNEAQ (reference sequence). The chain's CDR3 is CASSSGPKETRYF. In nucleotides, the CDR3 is TGTGCCAGCAGCTCGGGACCGAAAGAGACCCGGTACTTC.

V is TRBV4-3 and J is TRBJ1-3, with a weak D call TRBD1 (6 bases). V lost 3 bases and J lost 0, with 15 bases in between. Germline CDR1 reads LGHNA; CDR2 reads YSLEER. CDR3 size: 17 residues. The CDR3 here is CASSQQEDRFSGNTIYF. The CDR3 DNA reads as TGCGCCAGCAGCCAGCAGGAAGACAGGTTCTCTGGAAACACCATATATTTT.

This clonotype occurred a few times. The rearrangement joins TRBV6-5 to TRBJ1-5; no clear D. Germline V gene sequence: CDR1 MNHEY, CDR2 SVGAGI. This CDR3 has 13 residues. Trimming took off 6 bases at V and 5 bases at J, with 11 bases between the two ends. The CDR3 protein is CASRVTADQPQHF. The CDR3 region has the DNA TGTGCCAGCAGGGTTACCGCGGATCAGCCCCAGCATTTT.

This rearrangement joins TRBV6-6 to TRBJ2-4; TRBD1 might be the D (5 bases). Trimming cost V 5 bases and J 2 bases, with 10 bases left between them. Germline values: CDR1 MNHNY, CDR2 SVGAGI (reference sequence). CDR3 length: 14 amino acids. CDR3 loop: CASSQTAPKNIQYF. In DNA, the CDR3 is TGTGCCAGCAGTCAGACAGCACCCAAAAACATTCAGTACTTC.

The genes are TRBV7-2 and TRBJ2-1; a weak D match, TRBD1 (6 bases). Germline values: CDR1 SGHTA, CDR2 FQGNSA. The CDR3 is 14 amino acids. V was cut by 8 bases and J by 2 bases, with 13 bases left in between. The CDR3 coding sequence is TGTGCCAGCGTCTTCGGACAGCCCTACAATGAGCAGTTCTTC. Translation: CASVFGQPYNEQFF. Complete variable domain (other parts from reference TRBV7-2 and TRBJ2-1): GAGVSQSPSNKVTEKGKDVELRCDPISGHTALYWYRQSLGQGLEFLIYFQGNSAPDKSGLPSDRFSAERTGGSVSTLTIQRTQQEDSAVYLCASVFGQPYNEQFFGPGTRLTVL.

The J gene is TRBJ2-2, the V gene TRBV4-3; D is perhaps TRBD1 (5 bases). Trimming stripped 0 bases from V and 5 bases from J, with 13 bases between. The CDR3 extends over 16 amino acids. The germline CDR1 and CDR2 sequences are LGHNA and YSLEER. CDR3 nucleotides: TGCGCCAGCAGCCAAGATTTTTCAGGGCTTACCGGGGAGCTGTTTTTT. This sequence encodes CASSQDFSGLTGELFF.

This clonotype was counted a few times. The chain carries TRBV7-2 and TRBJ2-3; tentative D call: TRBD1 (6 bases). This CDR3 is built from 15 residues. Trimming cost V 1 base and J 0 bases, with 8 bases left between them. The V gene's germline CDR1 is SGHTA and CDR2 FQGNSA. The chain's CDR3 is CASSLGQDSTDTQYF. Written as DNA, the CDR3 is TGTGCCAGCAGCTTAGGACAGGATAGCACAGATACGCAGTATTTT.

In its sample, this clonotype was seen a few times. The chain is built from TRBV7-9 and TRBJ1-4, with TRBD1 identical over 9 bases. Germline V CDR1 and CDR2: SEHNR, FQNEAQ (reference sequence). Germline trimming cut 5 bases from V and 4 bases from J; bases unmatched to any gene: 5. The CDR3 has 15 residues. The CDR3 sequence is CASSSRQGVNEKLFF. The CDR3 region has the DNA TGTGCCAGCAGCAGCCGACAGGGGGTTAATGAAAAACTGTTTTTT.

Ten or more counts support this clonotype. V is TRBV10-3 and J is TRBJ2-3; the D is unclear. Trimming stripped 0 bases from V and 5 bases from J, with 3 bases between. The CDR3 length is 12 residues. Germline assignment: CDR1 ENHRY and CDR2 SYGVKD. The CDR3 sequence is CAISESQDTQYF. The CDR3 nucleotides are TGTGCCATCAGTGAGTCGCAAGATACGCAGTATTTT.

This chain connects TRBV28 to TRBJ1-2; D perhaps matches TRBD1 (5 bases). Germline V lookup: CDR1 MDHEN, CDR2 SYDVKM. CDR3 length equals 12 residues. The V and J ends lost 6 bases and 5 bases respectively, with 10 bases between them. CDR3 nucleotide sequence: TGTGCCAGCAGGCCCGCAGGGTATGGCTACACCTTC. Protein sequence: CASRPAGYGYTF.

The CDR3 region is CASSLVTSGGNEQFF. In nucleotides, the CDR3 is TGTGCCAGCAGTCTAGTGACTAGCGGGGGGAATGAGCAGTTCTTC. The chain is built from TRBV6-5 and TRBJ2-1; TRBD2 matches 13 bases. Germline V gene lookup returns CDR1 MNHEY and CDR2 SVGAGI. Unmatched junction bases numbered 5, after V lost 5 bases and J lost 7 bases. This CDR3 spans 15 amino acids.

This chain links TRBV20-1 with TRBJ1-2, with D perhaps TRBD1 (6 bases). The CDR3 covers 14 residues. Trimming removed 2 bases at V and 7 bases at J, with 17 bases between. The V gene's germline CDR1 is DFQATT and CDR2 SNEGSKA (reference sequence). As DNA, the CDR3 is TGCAGTGCTAGACGGGACACCAATACTGGTGGCTACACCTTC. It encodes CSARRDTNTGGYTF.

The CDR3 spells CASSAGQGLNTEAFF. Written as DNA, the CDR3 is TGTGCCAGTAGTGCGGGACAGGGGCTGAACACTGAAGCTTTCTTT. The chain uses TRBV19 and TRBJ1-1, with 10 bases fitting TRBD1. V lost 5 bases, J lost 0 bases, and 3 bases stayed unmatched. This CDR3 contains 15 residues. CDR1 is LNHDA and CDR2 is SQIVND in the germline V gene (reference sequence).

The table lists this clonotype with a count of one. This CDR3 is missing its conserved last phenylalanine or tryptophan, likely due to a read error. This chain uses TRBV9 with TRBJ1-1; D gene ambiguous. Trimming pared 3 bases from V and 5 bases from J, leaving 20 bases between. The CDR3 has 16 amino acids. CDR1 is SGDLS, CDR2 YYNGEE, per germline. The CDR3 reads CASSAQPVEGSTEAFV. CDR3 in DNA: TGTGCCAGCAGCGCCCAGCCGGTGGAGGGAAGTACTGAAGCTTTCGTT.